The 21 T cell receptor beta chains given below trace back to one sample, sequenced in a study of CD4 T cells in relation to SARS-CoV-2 and coronaviruses. Some clones are missing from TCRdb's copy, which holds only in-frame ones; the method was immunoSEQ multiplex PCR. The data contain 20,000 to 25,000 clones, roughly 62% of them singletons. Their target antigens are unknown. Before the COVID-19 pandemic, during about 2011-2019, CD4+ T cells were taken from unexposed donors. Isolation of CD4+ T cells took place after less than twelve days in culture. The sample taken for sequencing was CD4+ T cells from PBMCs, cultured in vitro. The receptors stem from a human donor in good health.

The chain has TRBV6-5 and TRBJ1-4, with no clear D. The CDR3 has 15 residues. Per the germline V gene, CDR1 is MNHEY and CDR2 is SVGAGI. The V and J ends lost 6 bases and 0 bases respectively, with 11 bases between them. The CDR3 DNA sequence: TGTGCCAGCAGACCAAGGAAGACAACTAATGAAAAACTGTTTTTT. Its protein is CASRPRKTTNEKLFF.

The chain employs TRBV6-2 or TRBV6-3 and TRBJ2-6; D is possibly TRBD2 (5 bases). Between the trimmed V and J ends, which lost 6 bases and 1 base, there was a span of 16 bases. Germline V lookup: CDR1 MNHEY, CDR2 SVGEGT. This CDR3 spans 17 amino acids. In DNA, the CDR3 is TGTGCCAGCAGCGAGACGGGGTTGAGGTCTGGGGCCAACGTCCTGACTTTC. It specifies CASSETGLRSGANVLTF.

The chain combines TRBV6-5 with TRBJ2-1, with a tentative D call TRBD1 (6 bases). The germline CDR1 and CDR2 sequences are MNHEY and SVGAGI. Trimming removed 5 bases at V and 4 bases at J, with 6 bases between. This CDR3 is built from 12 residues. CDR3 in DNA: TGTGCCAGCAGTACAGGGTACAATGAGCAGTTCTTC. The encoded protein is CASSTGYNEQFF.

This clone has only a few counts. V gene TRBV5-1 combines with J gene TRBJ1-6; TRBD1 aligns across 8 bases. The CDR3 contains 14 residues. V gave up 4 bases and J gave up 5 bases; unmatched junction bases: 2. Germline-derived CDR1 and CDR2 are SGHRS and YFSETQ. In DNA form, the CDR3 reads TGCGCCAGCAGCAAGGGACAGGATAATTCACCCCTCCACTTT. This codes for CASSKGQDNSPLHF.

This chain links TRBV7-2 with TRBJ2-7; D may be TRBD1 (5 bases). Trimming cost V 0 bases and J 7 bases, with 13 bases left between them. The CDR3 sequence is 14 residues long. CDR1 is SGHTA and CDR2 is FQGNSA in the germline V gene. CDR3 protein: CASSLARATGEQYF. DNA of the CDR3: TGTGCCAGCAGCTTAGCTCGAGCTACAGGTGAGCAGTACTTC.

The chain couples TRBV5-1 to TRBJ2-3; 10 bases line up with TRBD1. Germline V CDR1 and CDR2: SGHRS, YFSETQ. V shed 4 bases and J 3 bases; nucleotides not matched to a gene: 8. The CDR3 totals 16 residues. The CDR3 nucleotides read TGCGCCAGCAGCGCCTCCGGGACAGGGGCAACAGATACGCAGTATTTT. Protein product: CASSASGTGATDTQYF. The whole variable domain, remainder taken from reference TRBV5-1 and TRBJ2-3, is KAGVTQTPRYLIKTRGQQVTLSCSPISGHRSVSWYQQTPGQGLQFLFEYFSETQRNKGNFPGRFSGRQFSNSRSEMNVSTLELGDSALYLCASSASGTGATDTQYFGPGTRLTVL.

This chain uses TRBV6-1 with TRBJ1-2; TRBD1 matches 7 bases. V gave up 0 bases and J gave up 3 bases; unmatched junction bases: 1. The CDR3 runs to 14 residues. In germline, CDR1 is MNHNS, CDR2 SASEGT. The CDR3 DNA is TGTGCCAGCAGTGAAGCAGGGGGCGACTATGGCTACACCTTC. This codes for CASSEAGGDYGYTF.

This chain joins TRBV5-6 and TRBJ2-1; no firm D call. CDR1 and CDR2 (germline): SGHDT, YYEEEE. V was trimmed by 1 base and J by 0 bases, leaving 8 bases between them. The CDR3 consists of 15 residues. For the CDR3, the DNA is TGTGCCAGCAGCTTGCTGGCGGCCTCCTACAATGAGCAGTTCTTC. It yields the protein CASSLLAASYNEQFF. Looking up the rest from reference TRBV5-6 and TRBJ2-1 gives the full variable domain: DAGVTQSPTHLIKTRGQQVTLRCSPKSGHDTVSWYQQALGQGPQFIFQYYEEEERQRGNFPDRFSGHQFPNYSSELNVNALLLGDSALYLCASSLLAASYNEQFFGPGTRLTVL.

The V call is TRBV19, the J call TRBJ2-7; no firm D call. V lost 5 bases to trimming and J lost 4 bases, with 6 bases between them. CDR1 and CDR2 from the germline V gene are LNHDA and SQIVND (reference sequence). The CDR3 totals 11 residues. The CDR3 sequence is CASSSSYEQYF. The CDR3 DNA reads TGTGCCAGTAGTTCGAGTTACGAGCAGTACTTC.

This rearrangement joins TRBV14 to TRBJ2-7; weak D call: TRBD2 (6 bases). Germline V CDR1 and CDR2: SGHDN, FVKESK. The CDR3 loop spans 18 amino acids. The V end was cut by 0 bases, the J end by 5 bases, with 23 bases between. CDR3 nucleotides: TGTGCCAGCAGCCAAGACTCGGGACTCTCAAGGAGGGGCCACGAGCAGTACTTC. It yields the protein CASSQDSGLSRRGHEQYF.

V usage is TRBV7-2 and J usage is TRBJ2-5, with TRBD2 identical over 8 bases. Losses at the gene ends were 3 bases for V and 5 bases for J; bases not matched to a gene: 8. This CDR3 spans 15 amino acids. In germline, CDR1 is SGHTA, CDR2 FQGNSA. The CDR3 sequence: CASSFDRGGGETQYF. Here the CDR3 DNA reads TGTGCCAGCAGCTTTGACCGGGGGGGCGGGGAGACCCAGTACTTC.

V gene TRBV7-2 combines with J gene TRBJ2-7; tentatively, D is TRBD2 (6 bases). There are 13 residues in the CDR3. Trimming shortened V by 4 bases and J by 9 bases, and 16 bases separated the two germline ends. Per the germline V gene, CDR1 is SGHTA and CDR2 is FQGNSA. The CDR3 loop is CASSSGERAGQYF. CDR3 bases: TGTGCCAGCAGCTCTGGTGAGCGGGCTGGGCAGTACTTC. Complete variable domain (other parts from reference TRBV7-2 and TRBJ2-7): GAGVSQSPSNKVTEKGKDVELRCDPISGHTALYWYRQSLGQGLEFLIYFQGNSAPDKSGLPSDRFSAERTGGSVSTLTIQRTQQEDSAVYLCASSSGERAGQYFGPGTRLTVT.

The chain has TRBV2 and TRBJ2-5; TRBD2 aligns across 11 bases. The CDR3 totals 15 residues. V shed 6 bases and J 0 bases; nucleotides not matched to a gene: 3. Germline loops: CDR1 SNHLY, CDR2 FYNNEI. CDR3 residues: CASSELAGDQETQYF. The CDR3 DNA reads TGTGCCAGCAGCGAACTAGCGGGGGACCAAGAGACCCAGTACTTC.

The V call is TRBV5-4, the J call TRBJ1-6; D may be TRBD1 (5 bases). The CDR3 has 16 residues. Trimming cost V 4 bases and J 7 bases, with 18 bases left between them. Germline CDR1 SGHNT, CDR2 YYREEE (reference sequence). The CDR3 here is CASSQLSGPRNSPLHF. The CDR3 DNA reads TGTGCCAGCAGCCAACTATCGGGACCCAGAAATTCACCCCTCCACTTT. The variable domain in full, completed from reference TRBV5-4 and TRBJ1-6, reads ETGVTQSPTHLIKTRGQQVTLRCSSQSGHNTVSWYQQALGQGPQFIFQYYREEENGRGNFPPRFSGLQFPNYSSELNVNALELDDSALYLCASSQLSGPRNSPLHFGNGTRLTVT.

The chain has TRBV19 and TRBJ1-5; 9 nucleotides agree with TRBD1. With 5 bases clipped from V and 7 bases from J, the junction kept 6 bases outside the gene matches. The CDR3 totals 14 residues. Per the germline V gene, CDR1 is LNHDA and CDR2 is SQIVND (reference sequence). DNA of the CDR3: TGTGCCAGTAGTCCCACAGGGGGCAGACAGCCCCAGCATTTT. Translation gives CASSPTGGRQPQHF. Supplemented by reference TRBV19 and TRBJ1-5, the full variable domain reads DGGITQSPKYLFRKEGQNVTLSCEQNLNHDAMYWYRQDPGQGLRLIYYSQIVNDFQKGDIAEGYSVSREKKESFPLTVTSAQKNPTAFYLCASSPTGGRQPQHFGDGTRLSIL.

The V gene is TRBV18, the J gene TRBJ2-5, with no clear D. The CDR3 is made up of 15 amino acids. Trimming removed 2 bases at V and 0 bases at J, with 10 bases between. Germline values: CDR1 KGHSH, CDR2 LQKENI. The CDR3 here is CASSPSLTDQETQYF. Written as DNA, the CDR3 is TGTGCCAGCTCACCATCTCTCACAGACCAAGAGACCCAGTACTTC.

The chain links TRBV12-3 or TRBV12-4 to TRBJ1-5; perhaps TRBD1 as D (6 bases). The V gene lost 7 bases and the J gene lost 4 bases, with 11 bases spanning the gap. This CDR3 comprises 13 residues. The DNA for the CDR3 is TGTGCCAGCACAGGGGAGGGTAATCAGCCCCAGCATTTT. Translation: CASTGEGNQPQHF.

The V and J genes are TRBV27 and TRBJ2-3; D is unclear. Trimming pared 6 bases from V and 2 bases from J, leaving 9 bases between. This CDR3 is 13 amino acids long. Germline CDR1 and CDR2: MNHEY and SMNVEV (reference sequence). CDR3 nucleotides: TGTGCCAGCAGACTGACTTTCACAGATACGCAGTATTTT. It is translated as CASRLTFTDTQYF.

This clone has only a few counts. CDR3 residues: CASTTGQGRAEAFF. The CDR3 region has the DNA TGTGCCAGTACTACCGGACAGGGACGAGCTGAAGCTTTCTTT. The chain couples TRBV19 to TRBJ1-1; 8 bases are shared with TRBD1. The CDR3 is made up of 14 amino acids. Looked up from germline, CDR1 is LNHDA and CDR2 is SQIVND (reference sequence). The V and J ends lost 7 bases and 6 bases, in that order; junction bases with no gene match: 10.

The chain joins TRBV7-2 to TRBJ2-5; maybe TRBD1 (5 bases). Trimming cost V 2 bases and J 1 base, with 11 bases left between them. The CDR3 sequence is 15 residues long. Germline CDR1 SGHTA, CDR2 FQGNSA. The CDR3 reads CASSLQRQSQETQYF. Here the CDR3 DNA reads TGTGCCAGCAGCTTACAAAGACAGTCCCAAGAGACCCAGTACTTC.

The V gene is TRBV11-3, the J gene TRBJ2-1, with D hard to call. In germline, CDR1 is SGHNT, CDR2 YENEEA. V lost 0 bases and J 4 bases, leaving 4 bases between the germline ends. The CDR3 totals 13 residues. As DNA, the CDR3 is TGTGCCAGCAGCTTAGAGGGTTACAATGAGCAGTTCTTC. It translates to CASSLEGYNEQFF.